The 5 T cell receptor beta chains below come from one sample, sequenced in a study of radiotherapy plus CTLA-4 blockade in lung cancer. Profiling relied on immunoSEQ multiplex PCR, and the TCRdb table lists in-frame clones only, not all of them. The sample holds some 51,000 clones, 60% to 80% seen once. The source was peripheral blood, collected from a patient treated with radiotherapy plus ipilimumab. The receptors shown here come from a human donor with non-small cell lung cancer whose response to radiotherapy plus ipilimumab could not be evaluated.

This chain connects TRBV28 to TRBJ2-1; 9 bases fit TRBD1. The CDR3 has 14 amino acids. V lost 8 bases, J lost 1 base, and 3 bases stayed unmatched. CDR1 is MDHEN, CDR2 SYDVKM, per germline. CDR3 loop: CASDRGGSYNEQFF. CDR3 DNA sequence: TGTGCCAGCGACAGGGGGGGTTCCTACAATGAGCAGTTCTTC.

The chain is built from TRBV18 and TRBJ2-1, with a tentative D call TRBD2 (7 bases). This CDR3 has 14 residues. V gave up 4 bases and J gave up 8 bases, with 15 bases separating them. Germline CDR1 is KGHSH and CDR2 is LQKENI. The chain's CDR3 is CASSRGGASDEQFF. In DNA, the CDR3 is TGTGCCAGCTCACGAGGGGGGGCTAGCGATGAGCAGTTCTTC.

This chain links TRBV27 with TRBJ2-1; TRBD2 matches at 10 bases. This CDR3 is 15 amino acids long. J gave up 8 bases and V 5 bases, and 9 bases lay outside the gene matches. Germline lookup yields CDR1 MNHEY and CDR2 SMNVEV (reference sequence). The CDR3 region has the DNA TGTGCCAGCAGTCTCCTAGCGGGAGCTTTCGATGAGCAGTTCTTC. Translation gives CASSLLAGAFDEQFF.

The chain is built from TRBV18 and TRBJ2-3; 7 bases match TRBD2. Germline values: CDR1 KGHSH, CDR2 LQKENI. V lost 2 bases and J lost 3; bases outside the gene matches: 14. CDR3 length equals 18 residues. DNA for the CDR3: TGTGCCAGCTCACCAGGCGGAGGGAGGGCCTCTGGGACAGATACGCAGTATTTT. Encoded protein: CASSPGGGRASGTDTQYF.

The CDR3 region is CASSRTGGRREKLFF. CDR3 nucleotides: TGTGCCAGCAGCCGGACAGGGGGCAGAAGAGAAAAACTGTTTTTT. This rearrangement joins TRBV7-9 to TRBJ1-4; 11 nucleotides line up with TRBD1. Per the germline V gene, CDR1 is SEHNR and CDR2 is FQNEAQ (reference sequence). J gave up 8 bases and V 5 bases, and 7 bases lay outside the gene matches. The CDR3 runs 15 residues. Using reference TRBV7-9 and TRBJ1-4 for the parts outside the CDR3, the full variable domain is DTGVSQNPRHKITKRGQNVTFRCDPISEHNRLYWYRQTLGQGPEFLTYFQNEAQLEKSRLLSDRFSAERPKGSFSTLEIQRTEQGDSAMYLCASSRTGGRREKLFFGSGTQLSVL.